This T cell receptor (beta chain) was sequenced for a study of cytotoxic CD8 clonotypes in ibrutinib-treated CLL. General observations from the study: Public clonotypes showed up rarely, and on treatment they shrank or held steady. Upon ibrutinib response clonality rose, and upon progression it fell back toward baseline.

Sequenced by immunoSEQ multiplex PCR; TCRdb stores in-frame clones only, minus some. The sample holds 200,000 or so clones, 70% seen once. Germline CDR1 is KGHSH and CDR2 is LQKENI. The CDR3 is made up of 16 amino acids. V shed 1 base and J 4 bases; nucleotides not matched to a gene: 9. On this clone itself: What it recognizes is unknown.

The origin of this receptor is a human donor with chronic lymphocytic leukemia. The V gene is TRBV18, the J gene TRBJ2-7; 8 bases map to TRBD1. This specimen consisted of PBMCs, obtained after 12 months of ibrutinib treatment. The CDR3 DNA follows: TGTGCCAGCTCACCACTGGGACAGGCCCGGGGGTACGAGCAGTACTTC. Translating gives CASSPLGQARGYEQYF.